This record covers a single T cell receptor beta chain. Clones were sequenced by immunoSEQ multiplex PCR, and TCRdb holds only the in-frame ones, with some missing. This table holds around 180,000 clones, around 93% found once. This entry belongs to a study of T cell responses to AZD1222 COVID-19 vaccine. Germline V CDR1 and CDR2: ENHRY, SYGVKD. Trimming removed 4 bases at V and 6 bases at J, with 10 bases between. The length of the CDR3 is 13 residues. The V gene is TRBV10-3, the J gene TRBJ1-5; D is uncertain. Source: peripheral blood, taken on day 0 of AZD1222 vaccination. This sequence originates from an adult in good health. CDR3 sequence (DNA): TGTGCCATCAGTGCCGACACAAGTCAGCCCCAGCATTTT. Its protein is CAISADTSQPQHF.